The source of this T cell receptor beta chain is a study of blood T cell repertoires in COVID-19. Study in general: T cells, B-cell-depleted T cells, or PBMCs supplied cDNA or gDNA.

Original analysis: Nucleated cell number was recorded as an estimate derived from reference gene primer amplification. The table came from immunoSEQ multiplex PCR; TCRdb's copy has only in-frame clones and leaves some out. V and J calls plus clone size are reproduced from that table; the DNA served to infer D and trimming. The repertoire holds about 240,000 clones, with 81% as singletons. J gave up 2 bases and V 6 bases, and 3 bases lay outside the gene matches. The CDR3 length is 13 residues. Germline V lookup: CDR1 MNHEY, CDR2 SVGAGI. The sequenced material came from peripheral blood. V usage is TRBV6-5 and J usage is TRBJ1-2; TRBD1 matches at 7 bases. This TCR came from an elderly woman with COVID-19, enrolled during active disease. The CDR3 DNA is TGTGCCAGCAGCAAGACAGGGAACTATGGCTACACCTTC. This gives the protein CASSKTGNYGYTF.